These 16 T cell receptor beta chains share one sample of origin, sequenced in a study of blood T cells in healthy people across ages. A sample-barcoded 5' primer and a J-beta primer mix were used in a second PCR of about 6 to 12 cycles. TCRdb itself ran the 5' RACE reads through MiXCR, one entry per CDR3 protein. This table holds about 780,000 distinct CDR3 sequences, around 24% found once. This sample was also put to use in a study of T cells of mothers and their children.

The source material was blood. The receptor source for this set is a boy younger than 18 in good health.

Ten or more counts support this clonotype. The rearrangement uses TRBV14 and TRBJ2-5, with 8 bases identical to TRBD1. The length of the CDR3 is 14 residues. V shed 5 bases and J 7 bases; nucleotides not matched to a gene: 9. The germline gives CDR1 SGHDN, CDR2 FVKESK. The CDR3 DNA is TGTGCCAGCAGCACCCGGACAGGGTCCGTGACCCAGTACTTC. It is translated as CASSTRTGSVTQYF.

V is TRBV27 and J is TRBJ1-2, with 8 bases aligning to TRBD1. Trimming cost V 4 bases and J 4 bases; bases outside gene matches: 8. This CDR3 region has 15 residues. CDR1 is MNHEY, CDR2 SMNVEV, per germline (reference sequence). CDR3 nucleotides: TGTGCCAGCAGTTCCCCAGGACAGGGTATCTATGGCTACACCTTC. Amino acids: CASSSPGQGIYGYTF.

The CDR3 nucleotides are TGCAGCGTTCAGGACAGGGGTGAAAAACTGTTTTTT. Protein product: CSVQDRGEKLFF. This chain joins TRBV29-1 and TRBJ1-4; 9 positions agree with TRBD1. V was clipped by 5 bases and J by 7 bases; unmatched bases: 2. The CDR3 spans 12 residues. Germline values: CDR1 SQVTM, CDR2 ANQGSEA.

In its sample, this clonotype was seen a few times. The chain employs TRBV29-1 and TRBJ2-1, with unresolved D. Trimming took off 4 bases at V and 5 bases at J, with 21 bases between the two ends. Per the germline V gene, CDR1 is SQVTM and CDR2 is ANQGSEA. The CDR3 is 16 residues long. The CDR3 loop is CSVGPRSNWVNNEQFF. The CDR3 nucleotides are TGCAGCGTTGGTCCCAGATCTAACTGGGTAAACAATGAGCAGTTCTTC.

The V call is TRBV20-1, the J call TRBJ1-5, with TRBD1 identical over 7 bases. The CDR3 covers 15 residues. J lost 2 bases, V lost 6 bases, and 10 bases had no gene match. In germline, CDR1 is DFQATT, CDR2 SNEGSKA (reference sequence). CDR3 amino acids: CSATPGTDRNQPQHF. The CDR3 nucleotides are TGCAGTGCCACCCCCGGGACAGATCGCAATCAGCCCCAGCATTTT.

This chain joins TRBV30 and TRBJ1-1; D might be TRBD1 (6 bases). Germline lookup yields CDR1 GTSNPN and CDR2 SVGIG (reference sequence). The V end lost 3 bases, the J end lost 0 bases, and 20 bases lay between the germline ends. CDR3 length equals 17 residues. The CDR3 reads CAWRRQDRFSMNTEAFF. The CDR3 bases are TGTGCCTGGAGGCGACAGGACCGCTTTTCCATGAACACTGAAGCTTTCTTT.

V usage is TRBV28 and J usage is TRBJ2-6; D not resolved. Trimming removed 3 bases at V and 1 base at J, with 7 bases between. The CDR3 runs 15 residues. Germline values: CDR1 MDHEN, CDR2 SYDVKM. CDR3 nucleotide sequence: TGTGCCAGCAGTTTGTGGCAATCTGGGGCCAACGTCCTGACTTTC. Residues: CASSLWQSGANVLTF.

To note about this clonotype: This is likely a read error, given that the CDR3 carries no conserved phenylalanine or tryptophan at its end. The chain uses TRBV7-3 and TRBJ2-5; D is perhaps TRBD1 or TRBD2 (5 bases each). TRBJ2-1 explains the end of the DNA better; the J call may be wrong. The CDR3 extends over 14 amino acids. In germline, CDR1 is SGHTA, CDR2 FQGTGA. The CDR3 is CASSPPGPANEQFL. The CDR3 nucleotides are TGTGCCAGCAGCCCCCCGGGACCGGCCAATGAGCAGTTCCTC.

J is TRBJ1-2 and V is TRBV6-5, with 11 nucleotides matching TRBD1. V lost 0 bases, J lost 6 bases, and 6 bases stayed unmatched. The CDR3 runs to 16 residues. Germline V gene data show CDR1 as MNHEY and CDR2 as SVGAGI. CDR3 sequence reads: CASSYSIGTGGDGYTF. In nucleotides, the CDR3 is TGTGCCAGCAGTTACTCGATCGGGACAGGGGGTGATGGCTACACCTTC.

The chain recombines TRBV30 with TRBJ2-4, with D maybe TRBD1 (5 bases). The germline CDR1 and CDR2 sequences are GTSNPN and SVGIG (reference sequence). The CDR3 has 12 residues. The V gene lost 1 base and the J gene lost 8 bases, with 9 bases spanning the gap. The CDR3 here is CAWSGGADIQYF. Written as DNA, the CDR3 is TGTGCCTGGAGTGGTGGGGCGGACATTCAGTACTTC.

A few counts support this clonotype. The chain couples TRBV6-6 to TRBJ2-5; no definite D call. Trimming pared 2 bases from V and 1 base from J, leaving 14 bases between. CDR1 is MNHNY, CDR2 SVGAGI, per germline (reference sequence). This CDR3 has 16 residues. CDR3 nucleotide sequence: TGTGCCAGCAGTTACCCCCCAGAAGCGCCCCAAGAGACCCAGTACTTC. Its protein is CASSYPPEAPQETQYF.

The chain couples TRBV29-1 to TRBJ1-1; D is uncertain. V was trimmed by 5 bases and J by 8 bases, leaving 12 bases between them. Germline assignment: CDR1 SQVTM and CDR2 ANQGSEA. The CDR3 is 11 residues long. The chain's CDR3 is CSVISVWEAFF. DNA of the CDR3: TGCAGCGTTATCAGCGTTTGGGAAGCTTTCTTT.

This clonotype was picked up a small number of times. This chain joins TRBV7-8 and TRBJ2-7; D is perhaps TRBD2 (6 bases). The CDR3 covers 13 residues. The germline V gene encodes CDR1 SGHVS and CDR2 FQNEAQ. The V end lost 3 bases, the J end lost 3 bases, and 9 bases lay between the germline ends. The CDR3 is CASSLEGNYEQYV. CDR3 nucleotide sequence: TGTGCCAGCAGCTTGGAGGGAAACTACGAGCAGTACGTC.

This clonotype has more than one count but fewer than ten. The chain joins TRBV29-1 to TRBJ1-1; 11 bases line up with TRBD1. The CDR3 covers 13 residues. Germline trimming cut 7 bases from V and 1 base from J; bases unmatched to any gene: 2. Germline lookup yields CDR1 SQVTM and CDR2 ANQGSEA. CDR3 sequence: CSGTGGSNTEAFF. For the CDR3, the DNA is TGCAGCGGGACAGGGGGCTCGAACACTGAAGCTTTCTTT. Variable domain in full (rest from reference TRBV29-1 and TRBJ1-1): SAVISQKPSRDICQRGTSLTIQCQVDSQVTMMFWYRQQPGQSLTLIATANQGSEATYESGFVIDKFPISRPNLTFSTLTVSNMSPEDSSIYLCSGTGGSNTEAFFGQGTRLTVV.

The J gene is TRBJ2-7, the V gene TRBV3-1; D not certain. Germline V gene lookup returns CDR1 LGHDT and CDR2 YNNKEL (reference sequence). The CDR3 spans 13 residues. V was clipped by 5 bases and J by 6 bases, with 14 bases between them. The CDR3 protein is CASSFADIPEQYF. In DNA form, the CDR3 reads TGTGCCAGCAGCTTCGCCGACATTCCCGAGCAGTACTTC.

In its sample, this clonotype was seen many times. V is TRBV10-3 and J is TRBJ2-5; D is possibly TRBD2 (5 bases). The DNA matches TRBJ2-7 better at its end, which makes the J call doubtful. The germline V gene encodes CDR1 ENHRY and CDR2 SYGVKD. CDR3 length: 16 amino acids. The DNA for the CDR3 is TGTGCCATCAGTGAGTCACGGCGGGCAGAGACCCACGAGCAGTACTTC. It yields the protein CAISESRRAETHEQYF.